The rows below give T cell receptor beta chains drawn from one sample of a study of human T cells and chemical hapten exposure. TCRdb analysed the RACE reads with MiXCR anew, one entry per CDR3 protein. The sample carries tens of thousands of distinct CDR3 sequences, approximately 13% recorded once. This specimen consisted of whole blood, obtained in connection with sensitization to the hapten diphenylcyclopropenone (DPC). All receptors come from a woman aged 30 to 39 with alopecia areata. Some clones in this sample may be carry-over from other donors' samples. CDR3s include the opening cysteine and the closing phenylalanine or tryptophan. The D gene is left open where the match is weak. Not every row has a clone size; where given, it reads once, few, many or a size class.

clone_size	d_call	j_call	v_call	cdr3_aa	cdr3_nt
few	TRBD1	TRBJ1-6	TRBV10-3	CASEGTGDNSPLHF	TGTGCCAGTGAAGGGACAGGGGATAATTCACCCCTCCACTTT
.	.	TRBJ2-2	TRBV9	CASSVGGATGELFF	TGTGCCAGCAGCGTAGGCGGGGCCACCGGGGAGCTGTTTTTT
few	TRBD1	TRBJ1-4	TRBV12-3/TRBV12-4	CASKLTGRDEKLFF	TGTGCCAGCAAGCTGACAGGGAGGGATGAAAAACTGTTTTTT
.	.	TRBJ1-2	TRBV29-1	CSVETDSNYGYTF	TGCAGCGTTGAAACAGATTCCAACTATGGCTACACCTTC
.	.	TRBJ1-1	TRBV5-5	CASNMKLTNSEAFF	TGTGCCAGCAATATGAAGTTGACGAACTCTGAAGCTTTCTTT
.	.	TRBJ2-1	TRBV11-3	CASSWTVDYNEQFF	TGTGCCAGCAGCTGGACAGTCGACTACAATGAGCAGTTCTTC
.	TRBD2	TRBJ2-2	TRBV19	CATQRELGTGELFF	TGTGCCACTCAGCGGGAGCTTGGAACCGGGGAGCTGTTTTTT
few	.	TRBJ2-3	TRBV19	CASSIRERSTDTQYF	TGTGCCAGTAGTATCCGGGAGAGAAGCACAGATACGCAGTATTTT
many	.	TRBJ2-7	TRBV21-1	CASPGPGEQYF	TGTGCCAGCCCAGGCCCCGGGGAGCAGTACTTC
.	.	TRBJ2-1	TRBV28	CASSRNEQFF	TGTGCCAGTTCCCGAAATGAGCAGTTCTTC
.	TRBD1	TRBJ1-6	TRBV28	CASSPGTGERSPLHF	TGTGCCAGCAGCCCAGGGACAGGGGAGAGATCACCCCTCCACTTT
many	TRBD1	TRBJ2-7	TRBV7-9	CASSLLDRVNEQYF	TGTGCCAGCAGCCTCCTGGACAGGGTCAACGAGCAGTACTTC
.	.	TRBJ2-1	TRBV12-3/TRBV12-4	CASSPQETSYNEQFF	TGTGCCAGCAGCCCACAGGAAACCTCCTACAATGAGCAGTTCTTC
few	TRBD2	TRBJ2-1	TRBV28	CASSLLGTSHGNEQFF	TGTGCCAGCAGTTTATTGGGGACTAGTCATGGCAATGAGCAGTTCTTC
.	.	TRBJ2-2	TRBV28	CASSSGSRGAGELFF	TGTGCCAGCAGTTCGGGGTCACGCGGGGCCGGGGAGCTGTTTTTT
few	TRBD2	TRBJ2-1	TRBV24-1	CATSDFASGRADEQFF	TGTGCCACCAGTGATTTCGCGAGCGGGAGGGCCGATGAGCAGTTCTTC
few	.	TRBJ2-1	TRBV7-9	CASSLVRGLHNEQFF	TGTGCCAGCAGCTTAGTACGGGGGTTGCACAATGAGCAGTTCTTC
few	.	TRBJ2-7	TRBV7-3	CASSLGGGDTYEQYF	TGTGCCAGCAGCTTAGGGGGCGGCGACACCTACGAGCAGTACTTC
medium-sized	.	TRBJ2-5	TRBV6-2/TRBV6-3	CASSYGPTATQYF	TGTGCCAGCAGTTACGGCCCGACTGCGACCCAGTACTTC
medium-sized	.	TRBJ1-2	TRBV29-1	CSVAQPGTPGYTF	TGCAGCGTTGCTCAACCCGGGACACCTGGCTACACCTTC
.	.	TRBJ2-7	TRBV27	CASGLSYEQYF	TGTGCCAGCGGACTCTCTTACGAGCAGTACTTC
.	.	TRBJ2-3	TRBV7-3	CASSLEGIGTDTQYF	TGTGCCAGCAGCTTAGAAGGGATTGGCACAGATACGCAGTATTTT
many	TRBD1	TRBJ1-5	TRBV29-1	CSVITGGNQPQHF	TGCAGCGTTATAACAGGGGGCAATCAGCCCCAGCATTTT
few	.	TRBJ1-1	TRBV6-5	CASTTIGRFEAFF	TGTGCCAGCACCACCATTGGCCGTTTTGAAGCTTTCTTT
many	.	TRBJ2-7	TRBV4-3	CASSPRDGGEQYF	TGCGCCAGCAGCCCCCGAGATGGTGGCGAGCAGTACTTC
many	.	TRBJ2-1	TRBV7-8	CASSLGGENEQFF	TGTGCCAGCAGCTTAGGAGGAGAAAATGAGCAGTTCTTC
few	.	TRBJ2-3	TRBV10-3	CAIAGGNTQYF	TGTGCCATCGCAGGGGGGAATACGCAGTATTTT
many	TRBD1	TRBJ2-7	TRBV20-1	CSASAGGGYEQYF	TGCAGTGCCTCCGCAGGGGGCGGCTACGAGCAGTACTTC
many	.	TRBJ2-1	TRBV7-9	CASSRIYEQFF	TGTGCCAGCAGCCGTATCTACGAGCAGTTCTTC
.	TRBD2	TRBJ2-3	TRBV19	CASSMQRDGTDTQYF	TGTGCCAGTAGTATGCAGCGGGACGGCACAGATACGCAGTATTTT
.	TRBD1	TRBJ2-7	TRBV30	CAWSLDREHEQYF	TGTGCCTGGAGTCTGGACAGGGAGCACGAGCAGTACTTC
many	.	TRBJ2-2	TRBV7-6	CASSLLSGAAGTGELFF	TGTGCCAGCAGCTTACTCAGTGGGGCGGCTGGTACCGGGGAGCTGTTTTTT
many	TRBD2	TRBJ2-1	TRBV11-3	CASSLGLASYNEQFF	TGTGCCAGCAGCTTGGGACTAGCATCCTACAATGAGCAGTTCTTC
.	.	TRBJ1-4	TRBV6-5	CASSSPRVSKKLFF	TGTGCCAGCAGTTCCCCCAGGGTTTCCAAAAAACTGTTTTTT
many	TRBD2	TRBJ2-2	TRBV28	CASRELSGTSGELFF	TGTGCCAGCAGGGAACTAAGCGGGACTTCCGGGGAGCTGTTTTTT
many	.	TRBJ2-3	TRBV7-7	CASSSDPYTDTQYF	TGTGCTAGCAGCTCAGATCCCTACACAGATACGCAGTATTTT
many	.	TRBJ1-2	TRBV28	CASSLTSGSFLGYTF	TGTGCCAGCAGTTTAACCTCCGGCTCCTTCCTTGGCTACACCTTC
few	.	TRBJ1-1	TRBV7-2	CASSSRPMNTEAFF	TGTGCCAGCAGTTCAAGGCCCATGAACACTGAAGCTTTCTTT
few	.	TRBJ1-3	TRBV9	CASSVEGGSGNTIYF	TGTGCCAGCAGCGTAGAAGGGGGCTCTGGAAACACCATATATTTT
.	.	TRBJ2-3	TRBV12-3/TRBV12-4	CASTTGRTDTQYF	TGTGCCAGCACAACAGGGCGCACAGATACGCAGTATTTT
many	TRBD1	TRBJ2-1	TRBV7-6	CASSSRQGRNEQFF	TGTGCCAGCAGCTCTAGACAGGGTAGGAATGAGCAGTTCTTC
many	.	TRBJ1-6	TRBV6-2/TRBV6-3	CASRRPDSTGGRGSPLHF	TGTGCCAGCAGACGCCCCGACAGTACCGGCGGTCGGGGTTCACCCCTCCACTTT
.	.	TRBJ2-5	TRBV7-7	CAAGEETQYF	TGTGCCGCAGGGGAGGAGACCCAGTACTTC